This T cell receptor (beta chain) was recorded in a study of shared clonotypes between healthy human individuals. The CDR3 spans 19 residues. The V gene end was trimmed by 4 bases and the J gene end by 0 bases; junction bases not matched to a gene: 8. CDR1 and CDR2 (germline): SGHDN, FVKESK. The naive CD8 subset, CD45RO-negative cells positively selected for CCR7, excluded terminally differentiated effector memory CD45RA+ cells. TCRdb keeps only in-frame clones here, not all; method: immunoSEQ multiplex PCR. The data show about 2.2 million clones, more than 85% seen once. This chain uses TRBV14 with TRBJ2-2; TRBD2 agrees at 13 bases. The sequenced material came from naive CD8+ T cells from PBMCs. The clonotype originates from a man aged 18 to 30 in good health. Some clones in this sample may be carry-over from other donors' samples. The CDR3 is CASSPGTSGNVPNTGELFF. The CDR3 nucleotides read TGTGCCAGCAGCCCCGGGACTAGCGGGAATGTTCCGAACACCGGGGAGCTGTTTTTT.